These 8 T cell receptor beta chains originate from one sample sequenced in a study of shared clonotypes between healthy human individuals. Libraries were prepared by immunoSEQ multiplex PCR; TCRdb keeps only in-frame clonotypes and omits some of them. Among roughly 1,500,000 clones, 98% were seen once, and the ten largest hold about 0.34%. Sample: naive CD4+ T cells sorted from blood. As for subset: CD45RA+ positively selected. All receptors come from a man younger than 40 in good health.

The genes are TRBV27 and TRBJ2-6, with 9 bases identical to TRBD1. V dropped 4 bases and J dropped 4; count of bases not matched to a gene: 5. CDR3 length: 16 amino acids. The germline V gene encodes CDR1 MNHEY and CDR2 SMNVEV (reference sequence). CDR3 in amino acids: CASSSRDRAGANVLTF. In DNA form, the CDR3 reads TGTGCCAGCAGTTCCCGGGACAGGGCCGGGGCCAACGTCCTGACTTTC.

The gene calls are TRBV7-2 and TRBJ1-2, with unresolved D. Germline V gene sequence: CDR1 SGHTA, CDR2 FQGNSA. Trimming pared 1 base from V and 1 base from J, leaving 19 bases between. The CDR3 runs 18 residues. CDR3 nucleotides: TGTGCCAGCAGCTTAGTAATGGGGTTTGATAAGATTAACTATGGCTACACCTTC. This encodes CASSLVMGFDKINYGYTF.

V and J are TRBV10-3 and TRBJ2-3; the match to TRBD2 covers 11 bases. After removal of 4 bases from V and 5 bases from J, the junction contained 8 bases not matched to a gene. The CDR3 extends over 16 amino acids. Germline loops: CDR1 ENHRY, CDR2 SYGVKD. CDR3 amino acids: CAISAQLAGVGDTQYF. CDR3 DNA: TGTGCCATCAGTGCTCAACTAGCGGGAGTGGGAGATACGCAGTATTTT.

The chain joins TRBV9 to TRBJ2-2, with 10 nucleotides matching TRBD1. Unmatched junction bases numbered 5, after V lost 4 bases and J lost 8 bases. Germline-derived CDR1 and CDR2 are SGDLS and YYNGEE. The CDR3 length is 14 residues. CDR3 bases: TGTGCCAGCAGCCCAGGGACAGGGGCAGGGGAGCTGTTTTTT. Translating gives CASSPGTGAGELFF.

The rearrangement links TRBV28 to TRBJ2-5; possible D gene TRBD1, 8 bases. V lost 4 bases, J lost 3 bases, and 12 bases lay in between. This CDR3 comprises 14 residues. CDR1 and CDR2 (germline): MDHEN, SYDVKM. DNA of the CDR3: TGTGCCAGCAGTTCCACAGGGGGGGAAGAGACCCAGTACTTC. Its protein is CASSSTGGEETQYF.

CDR3 sequence: CASRRGAGLDNEQFF. In DNA form, the CDR3 reads TGTGCCAGCAGAAGGGGCGCGGGATTAGATAATGAGCAGTTCTTC. The genes are TRBV11-2 and TRBJ2-1; D may be TRBD2 (6 bases). The CDR3 has 15 amino acids. Germline assignment: CDR1 SGHAT and CDR2 FQNNGV. The V end was cut by 6 bases, the J end by 7 bases, with 19 bases between.

CDR3 amino acids: CASGRTDTQYF. CDR3 nucleotides: TGTGCCAGTGGAAGAACAGATACGCAGTATTTT. The chain is built from TRBV2 and TRBJ2-3; D unresolved. CDR1 and CDR2 from the germline V gene are SNHLY and FYNNEI. V was clipped by 9 bases and J by 3 bases, with 7 bases between them. This CDR3 spans 11 amino acids.

The rearrangement joins TRBV28 to TRBJ2-3; D remains ambiguous. Germline V gene lookup returns CDR1 MDHEN and CDR2 SYDVKM. This CDR3 is built from 14 residues. Trimming cost V 5 bases and J 3 bases, with 12 bases left between them. The CDR3 sequence: CASSRLVRTDTQYF. The CDR3 DNA is TGTGCCAGCAGTCGTTTGGTAAGGACAGATACGCAGTATTTT.